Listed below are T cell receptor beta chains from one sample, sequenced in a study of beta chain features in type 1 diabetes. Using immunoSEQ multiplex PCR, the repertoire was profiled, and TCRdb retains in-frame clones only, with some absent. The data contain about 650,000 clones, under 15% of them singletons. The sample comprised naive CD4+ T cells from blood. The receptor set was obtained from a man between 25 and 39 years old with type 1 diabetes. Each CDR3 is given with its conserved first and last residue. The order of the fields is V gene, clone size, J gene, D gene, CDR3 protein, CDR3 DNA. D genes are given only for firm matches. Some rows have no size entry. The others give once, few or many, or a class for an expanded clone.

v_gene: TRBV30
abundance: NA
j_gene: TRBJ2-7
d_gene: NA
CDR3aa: CAWSQALREQYF
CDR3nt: TGTGCCTGGAGCCAGGCCCTGCGGGAGCAGTACTTC

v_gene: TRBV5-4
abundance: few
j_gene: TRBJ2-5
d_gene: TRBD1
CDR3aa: CASSPMTGNTQETQYF
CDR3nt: TGTGCCAGCAGCCCGATGACAGGGAATACACAAGAGACCCAGTACTTC

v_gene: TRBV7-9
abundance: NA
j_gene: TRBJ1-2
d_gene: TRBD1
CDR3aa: CASSALQGAISGYTF
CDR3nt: TGTGCCAGCAGCGCGCTACAGGGGGCGATCAGCGGCTACACCTTC

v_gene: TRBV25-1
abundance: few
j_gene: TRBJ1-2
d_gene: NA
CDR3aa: CASSETGNWGYTF
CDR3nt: TGTGCCAGCAGTGAGACTGGGAATTGGGGCTACACCTTC

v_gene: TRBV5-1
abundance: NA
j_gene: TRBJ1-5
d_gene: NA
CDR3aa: CASSLEGANQPQHF
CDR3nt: TGCGCCAGCAGCTTGGAGGGCGCGAATCAGCCCCAGCATTTT

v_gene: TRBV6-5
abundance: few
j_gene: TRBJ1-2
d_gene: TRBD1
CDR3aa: CASSYSSGGDYGYTF
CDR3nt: TGTGCCAGCAGTTACTCGTCAGGGGGCGACTATGGCTACACCTTC

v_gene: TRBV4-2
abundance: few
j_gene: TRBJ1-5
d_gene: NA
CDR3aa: CASSQVAGYSNQPQHF
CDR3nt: TGTGCCAGCAGCCAAGTCGCGGGGTATAGCAATCAGCCCCAGCATTTT

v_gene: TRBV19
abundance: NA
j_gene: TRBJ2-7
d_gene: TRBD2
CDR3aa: CASSATLADYEQYF
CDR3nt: TGTGCCAGTAGTGCGACGCTAGCGGACTACGAGCAGTACTTC

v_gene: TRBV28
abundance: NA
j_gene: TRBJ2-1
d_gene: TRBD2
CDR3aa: CASSLLGTSGRTSYNEQFF
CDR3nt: TGTGCCAGCAGTTTACTGGGGACTAGCGGGCGAACCTCCTACAATGAGCAGTTCTTC

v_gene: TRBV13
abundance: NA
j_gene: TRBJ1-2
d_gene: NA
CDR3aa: CASSHGSGSNYGYTF
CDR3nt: TGTGCCAGCAGCCACGGGTCAGGGTCTAACTATGGCTACACCTTC

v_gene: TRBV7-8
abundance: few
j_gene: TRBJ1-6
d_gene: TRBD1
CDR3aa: CASSSRTGGVPPLHF
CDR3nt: TGTGCCAGCAGCTCCCGGACAGGCGGCGTACCACCCCTCCACTTT

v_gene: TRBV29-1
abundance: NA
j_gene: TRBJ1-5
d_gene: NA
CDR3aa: CSMGQPQHF
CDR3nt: TGCAGCATGGGACAGCCCCAGCATTTT

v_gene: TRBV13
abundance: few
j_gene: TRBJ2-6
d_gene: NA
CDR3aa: CASSPGKAPGANVLTF
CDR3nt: TGTGCCAGCAGCCCCGGCAAGGCCCCTGGGGCCAACGTCCTGACTTTC

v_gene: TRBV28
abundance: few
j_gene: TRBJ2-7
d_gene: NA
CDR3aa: CASSSAGPTYEQYF
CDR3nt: TGTGCCAGCAGTTCCGCCGGGCCTACATACGAGCAGTACTTC

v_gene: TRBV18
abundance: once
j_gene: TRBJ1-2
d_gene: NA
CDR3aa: CASSPRSNYGYTF
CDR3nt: TGTGCCAGCTCACCGCGCAGTAACTATGGCTACACCTTC

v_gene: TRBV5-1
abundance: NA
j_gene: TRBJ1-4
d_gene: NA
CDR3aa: CASSLEPQSSEKLFF
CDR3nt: TGCGCCAGCAGCTTGGAACCCCAGAGTAGTGAAAAACTGTTTTTT

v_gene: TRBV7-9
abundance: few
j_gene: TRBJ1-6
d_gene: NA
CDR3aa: CASSLEGNSPLHF
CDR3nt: TGTGCCAGCAGCTTAGAGGGTAACTCACCCCTCCACTTT

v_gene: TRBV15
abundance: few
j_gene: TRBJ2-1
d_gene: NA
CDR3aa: CATSSSLVSYEQFF
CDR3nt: TGTGCCACCAGCAGTTCACTAGTTAGTTATGAGCAGTTCTTC

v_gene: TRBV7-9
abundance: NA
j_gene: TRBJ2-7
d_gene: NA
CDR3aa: CASSGPRDTLTRYEQYF
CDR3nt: TGTGCCAGCAGCGGACCCCGGGACACTCTTACCCGCTACGAGCAGTACTTC

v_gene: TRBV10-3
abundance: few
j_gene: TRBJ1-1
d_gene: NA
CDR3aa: CAISATEGDTEAFF
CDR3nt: TGTGCCATCAGTGCAACAGAGGGTGACACTGAAGCTTTCTTT

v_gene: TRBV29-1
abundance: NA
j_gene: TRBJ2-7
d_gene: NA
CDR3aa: CSAGAHDYEQYF
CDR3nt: TGCAGCGCTGGGGCGCACGACTACGAGCAGTACTTC

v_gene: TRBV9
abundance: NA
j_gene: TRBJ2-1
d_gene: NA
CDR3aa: CASSVQGGDNEQFF
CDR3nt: TGTGCCAGCAGCGTTCAGGGCGGTGACAATGAGCAGTTCTTC

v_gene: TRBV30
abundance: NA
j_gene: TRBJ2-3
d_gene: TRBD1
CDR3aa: CAWTGQGPMDTQYF
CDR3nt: TGTGCCTGGACGGGACAGGGGCCGATGGATACGCAGTATTTT

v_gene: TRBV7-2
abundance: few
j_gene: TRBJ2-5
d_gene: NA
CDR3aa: CASSRRGEWGETQYF
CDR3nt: TGTGCCAGCAGCCGCCGCGGAGAGTGGGGAGAGACCCAGTACTTC

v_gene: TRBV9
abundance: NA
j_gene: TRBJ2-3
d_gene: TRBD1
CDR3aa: CASSGPGQGADTQYF
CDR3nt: TGTGCCAGCAGCGGCCCGGGACAGGGGGCAGATACGCAGTATTTT

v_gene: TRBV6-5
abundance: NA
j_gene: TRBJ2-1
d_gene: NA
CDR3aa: CASKRGGLWYNEQFF
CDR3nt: TGTGCCAGCAAGAGGGGGGGACTATGGTACAATGAGCAGTTCTTC

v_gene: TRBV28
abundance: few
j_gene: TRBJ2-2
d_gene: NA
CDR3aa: CASSLSPGNTGELFF
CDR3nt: TGTGCCAGCAGTTTATCCCCAGGGAACACCGGGGAGCTGTTTTTT

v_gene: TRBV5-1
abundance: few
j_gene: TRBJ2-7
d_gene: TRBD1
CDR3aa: CASGTGDEQYF
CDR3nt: TGCGCCAGCGGGACAGGGGATGAGCAGTACTTC

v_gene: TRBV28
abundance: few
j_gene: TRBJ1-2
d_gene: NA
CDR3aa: CASSRTPTNYGYTF
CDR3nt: TGTGCCAGCAGTCGGACACCAACTAACTATGGCTACACCTTC

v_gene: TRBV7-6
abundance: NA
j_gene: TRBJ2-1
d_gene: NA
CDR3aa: CASSFRRGAGDEQFF
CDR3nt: TGTGCCAGCAGCTTTAGGCGGGGTGCCGGGGATGAGCAGTTCTTC

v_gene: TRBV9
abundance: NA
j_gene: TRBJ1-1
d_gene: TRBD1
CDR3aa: CASSETGLGTEAFF
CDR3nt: TGTGCCAGCAGCGAGACAGGGCTTGGCACTGAAGCTTTCTTT

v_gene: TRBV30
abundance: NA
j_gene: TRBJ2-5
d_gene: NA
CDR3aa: CAWSVLGTLSAEQYF
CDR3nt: TGTGCCTGGAGTGTACTGGGGACCCTATCAGCTGAGCAGTACTTC

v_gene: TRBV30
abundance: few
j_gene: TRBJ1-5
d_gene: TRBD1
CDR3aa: CAWTSTGGGQPQHF
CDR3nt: TGTGCCTGGACCTCGACAGGGGGCGGTCAGCCCCAGCATTTT

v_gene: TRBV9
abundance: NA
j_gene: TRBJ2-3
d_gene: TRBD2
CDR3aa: CASSPWTSGDFRDTQYF
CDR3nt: TGTGCCAGCAGCCCCTGGACTAGCGGGGACTTCCGTGATACGCAGTATTTT

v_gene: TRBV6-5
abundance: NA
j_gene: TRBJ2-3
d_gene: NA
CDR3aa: CASSYGEGGDTQYF
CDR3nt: TGTGCCAGCAGTTACGGCGAGGGTGGCGATACGCAGTATTTT

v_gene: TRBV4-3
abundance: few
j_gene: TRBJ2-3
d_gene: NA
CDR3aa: CASSQGAGPPITDTQYF
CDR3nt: TGCGCCAGCAGCCAAGGCGCGGGACCCCCAATCACAGATACGCAGTATTTT

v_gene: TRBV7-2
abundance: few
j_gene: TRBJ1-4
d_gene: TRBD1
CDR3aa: CASSKQGAANEKLFF
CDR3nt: TGTGCCAGCAGCAAGCAGGGGGCAGCTAATGAAAAACTGTTTTTT

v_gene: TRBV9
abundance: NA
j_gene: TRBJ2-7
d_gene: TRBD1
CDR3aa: CASSGWDRASEQYF
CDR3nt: TGTGCCAGCAGCGGTTGGGACAGGGCATCCGAGCAGTACTTC

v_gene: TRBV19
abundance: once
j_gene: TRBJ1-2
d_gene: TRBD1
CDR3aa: CASSEGQGGGYTF
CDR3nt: TGTGCCAGTAGCGAGGGACAGGGAGGTGGCTACACCTTC

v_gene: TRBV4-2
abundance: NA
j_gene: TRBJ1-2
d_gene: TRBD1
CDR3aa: CASSQDRLSGQGTGYGYTF
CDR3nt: TGTGCCAGCAGCCAAGATCGATTATCGGGACAGGGTACCGGCTATGGCTACACCTTC

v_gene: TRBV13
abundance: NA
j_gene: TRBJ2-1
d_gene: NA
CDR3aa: CASSFRVGNEQFF
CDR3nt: TGTGCCAGCAGCTTCAGGGTTGGGAATGAGCAGTTCTTC

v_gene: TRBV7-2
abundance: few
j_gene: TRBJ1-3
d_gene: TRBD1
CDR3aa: CASSLNRGSGNTIYF
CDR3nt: TGTGCCAGCAGCTTAAACAGGGGCTCTGGAAACACCATATATTTT

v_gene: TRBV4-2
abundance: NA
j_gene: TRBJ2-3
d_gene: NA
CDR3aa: CASSQDDRTDTQYF
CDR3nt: TGTGCCAGCAGCCAAGACGACAGAACAGATACGCAGTATTTT

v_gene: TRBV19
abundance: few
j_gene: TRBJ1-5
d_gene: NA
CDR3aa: CASSIVQGNHYQPQHF
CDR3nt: TGTGCCAGTAGTATAGTACAGGGCAACCACTATCAGCCCCAGCATTTT

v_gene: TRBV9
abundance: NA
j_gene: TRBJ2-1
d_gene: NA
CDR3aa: CASSARQDSYNEQFF
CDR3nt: TGTGCCAGCAGCGCACGACAGGACTCCTACAATGAGCAGTTCTTC

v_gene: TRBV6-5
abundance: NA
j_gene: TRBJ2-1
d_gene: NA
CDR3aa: CASNGASYNEQFF
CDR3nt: TGTGCCAGCAACGGGGCTAGCTACAATGAGCAGTTCTTC

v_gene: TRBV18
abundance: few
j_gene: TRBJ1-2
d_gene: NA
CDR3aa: CASSTPTYGYTF
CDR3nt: TGTGCCAGCTCAACCCCGACTTATGGCTACACCTTC

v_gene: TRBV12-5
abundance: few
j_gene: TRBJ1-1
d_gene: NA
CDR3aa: CASGLAGNTEAFF
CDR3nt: TGTGCTAGTGGTTTGGCAGGGAACACTGAAGCTTTCTTT

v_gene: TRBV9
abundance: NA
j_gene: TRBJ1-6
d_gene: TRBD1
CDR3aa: CASSPDRPGAPLHF
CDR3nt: TGTGCCAGCAGCCCGGACAGGCCGGGGGCACCCCTCCACTTT

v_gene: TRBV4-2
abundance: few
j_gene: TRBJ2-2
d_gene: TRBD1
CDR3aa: CASSQDNYRQGHTGELFF
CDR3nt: TGTGCCAGCAGCCAAGATAATTATCGACAGGGGCACACCGGGGAGCTGTTTTTT